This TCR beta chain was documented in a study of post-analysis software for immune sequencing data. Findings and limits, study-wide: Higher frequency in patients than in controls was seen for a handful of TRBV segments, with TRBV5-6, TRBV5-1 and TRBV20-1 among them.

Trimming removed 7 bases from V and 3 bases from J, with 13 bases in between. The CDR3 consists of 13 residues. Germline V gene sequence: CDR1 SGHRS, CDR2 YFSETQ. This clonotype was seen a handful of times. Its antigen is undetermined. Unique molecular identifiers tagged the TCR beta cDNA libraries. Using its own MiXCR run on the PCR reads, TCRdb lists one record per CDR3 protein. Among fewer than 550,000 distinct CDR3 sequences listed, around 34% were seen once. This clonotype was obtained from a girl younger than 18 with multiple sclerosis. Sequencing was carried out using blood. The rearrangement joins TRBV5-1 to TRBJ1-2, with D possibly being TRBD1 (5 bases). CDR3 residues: CASGGGVDYGYTF. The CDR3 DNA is TGCGCCAGCGGAGGAGGGGTGGACTATGGCTACACCTTC.